These 22 T cell receptor beta chains share one sample of origin, sequenced in a study of T cell responses to AZD1222 COVID-19 vaccine. Using immunoSEQ multiplex PCR, the repertoire was profiled, and TCRdb retains in-frame clones only, with some absent. Seen here are about 120,000 clones, over 85% observed once, and the top ten hold about 4.1%. Specimen: peripheral blood, collected on day 0 of AZD1222 vaccination. The receptors stem from an adult in good health.

Here the CDR3 reads CASSKGGNTDTQYF. For the CDR3, the DNA is TGCGCCAGCAGCAAGGGGGGGAACACAGATACGCAGTATTTT. The chain recombines TRBV5-1 with TRBJ2-3, with a weak D call TRBD2 (7 bases). The V and J ends lost 4 bases and 2 bases respectively, with 11 bases between them. CDR1 is SGHRS, CDR2 YFSETQ, per germline. CDR3 length: 14 amino acids.

This clone has only a few counts. The chain joins TRBV3-1 (or the pseudogene TRBV3-2) to TRBJ1-3; D is possibly TRBD1 (6 bases). The CDR3 totals 15 residues. The germline CDR1 and CDR2 sequences are LGHDT and YNNKEL (reference sequence). The V gene lost 0 bases and the J gene lost 3 bases, with 9 bases spanning the gap. CDR3 sequence reads: CASSQDSTGGNTIYF. The CDR3 nucleotides read TGTGCCAGCAGCCAAGATTCGACAGGTGGAAACACCATATATTTT.

This chain links TRBV7-8 with TRBJ2-7; D tentatively reads TRBD1 or TRBD2 (5 bases each). The V gene's germline CDR1 is SGHVS and CDR2 FQNEAQ. The ends were cut back, 5 bases at V and 3 bases at J, with 14 bases in the middle. The CDR3 covers 14 residues. In DNA, the CDR3 is TGTGCCAGCAGCCCTCCGGGACGGCACTACGAGCAGTACTTC. This gives the protein CASSPPGRHYEQYF.

The chain combines TRBV6-4 with TRBJ1-6; tentative D call: TRBD1 (5 bases). V dropped 8 bases and J dropped 13 bases, with 18 bases sitting between them. The CDR3 length is 13 residues. CDR1 MRHNA and CDR2 SNTAGT come from the germline V gene. This CDR3 reads CASSTAGGSPLHF. CDR3 sequence (DNA): TGTGCCAGCTCGACTGCGGGGGGTTCGCCCCTCCACTTT.

This clone appeared once. The V call is TRBV27, the J call TRBJ2-1; D not certain. Germline V CDR1 and CDR2: MNHEY, SMNVEV (reference sequence). The CDR3 spans 12 residues. V gave up 3 bases and J gave up 6 bases, with 6 bases separating them. CDR3 residues: CASSLMGNEQFF. The CDR3 DNA sequence: TGTGCCAGCAGTTTGATGGGCAATGAGCAGTTCTTC.

This clone occurred once. V usage is TRBV6-5 and J usage is TRBJ2-2, with D perhaps matching TRBD2 (6 bases). CDR1 and CDR2 from the germline V gene are MNHEY and SVGAGI. The CDR3 sequence is 14 residues long. The V and J ends lost 8 bases and 8 bases respectively, with 18 bases between them. The chain's CDR3 is CASWASSRGGELFF. DNA for the CDR3: TGTGCCAGCTGGGCTAGCTCACGGGGGGGGGAGCTGTTTTTT.

This chain joins TRBV2 and TRBJ1-4, with a possible D match to TRBD1 (5 bases). The germline V and J ends were trimmed by 1 base and 7 bases, with 10 bases remaining between them. Germline-derived CDR1 and CDR2 are SNHLY and FYNNEI. The CDR3 extends over 14 amino acids. CDR3 sequence reads: CASSEGGRIEKLFF. The CDR3 nucleotides read TGTGCCAGCAGTGAAGGGGGCAGGATTGAAAAACTGTTTTTT.

V and J are TRBV19 and TRBJ2-1; TRBD2 matches 9 bases. Germline values: CDR1 LNHDA, CDR2 SQIVND (reference sequence). CDR3 size: 19 residues. V lost 5 bases to trimming and J lost 0 bases; unmatched junction nucleotides: 14. CDR3 sequence reads: CASSSSASGISSSYNEQFF. The CDR3 DNA sequence: TGTGCCAGTAGTTCGTCGGCTAGCGGGATATCGAGCTCCTACAATGAGCAGTTCTTC.

The genes are TRBV5-4 and TRBJ2-5; D is unresolved. The CDR3 spans 16 residues. Germline V gives CDR1 SGHNT, CDR2 YYREEE (reference sequence). Trimming removed 0 bases at V and 3 bases at J, with 15 bases between. The DNA of the CDR3 is TGTGCCAGCAGCTTGGAGCCATGGGCAGGAAAAGAGACCCAGTACTTC. Its translation is CASSLEPWAGKETQYF.

In its sample, this clone was seen once. CDR3 region: CASSDRGWYNSPLHF. The CDR3, as DNA: TGTGCCAGTAGTGACAGGGGATGGTATAATTCACCCCTCCACTTT. The chain recombines TRBV11-2 with TRBJ1-6, with 8 bases fitting TRBD1. CDR3 length equals 15 residues. With V trimmed by 9 bases and J by 4 bases, 8 bases remained unmatched. Germline CDR1 and CDR2: SGHAT and FQNNGV.

The chain joins TRBV28 to TRBJ1-6; D is unclear. Germline V lookup: CDR1 MDHEN, CDR2 SYDVKM. V was pared by 6 bases and J by 0 bases, with 9 bases between. There are 15 residues in the CDR3. Written as DNA, the CDR3 is TGTGCCAGCAGATCTTCGAGCTCCTATAATTCACCCCTCCACTTT. It translates to CASRSSSSYNSPLHF.

The gene calls are TRBV10-1 and TRBJ1-2; D is undetermined. V lost 0 bases and J lost 2, with 7 bases in between. This CDR3 has 14 amino acids. Looked up from germline, CDR1 is WNHNN and CDR2 is SYGVQD (reference sequence). The CDR3 region has the DNA TGCGCCAGCAGTGAGTCTTGGGGAAACTATGGCTACACCTTC. This translates into CASSESWGNYGYTF.

This chain links TRBV14 with TRBJ1-1, with D unresolved. CDR1 SGHDN and CDR2 FVKESK come from the germline V gene. This CDR3 has 13 amino acids. V dropped 0 bases and J dropped 6 bases, with 8 bases sitting between them. The CDR3 sequence is CASSQDFVSEAFF. CDR3 nucleotide sequence: TGTGCCAGCAGCCAAGATTTTGTATCTGAAGCTTTCTTT.

V is TRBV27 and J is TRBJ2-7; 9 nucleotides agree with TRBD2. After removal of 0 bases from V and 6 bases from J, the junction contained 6 bases not matched to a gene. The CDR3 spans 15 residues. Germline V CDR1 and CDR2: MNHEY, SMNVEV (reference sequence). This CDR3 is CASSLSGGRGLEQYF. The CDR3 coding sequence is TGTGCCAGCAGTTTATCTGGCGGGAGGGGGCTCGAGCAGTACTTC.

This rearrangement joins TRBV12-3 or TRBV12-4 to TRBJ2-7; D is unresolved. V was shortened by 5 bases and J by 1 base, with 9 bases between the two germline ends. CDR3 length: 13 residues. The CDR3 DNA reads TGTGCCAGCAGTCTGGAGAGGTCCTACGAGCAGTACTTC. This codes for CASSLERSYEQYF.

CDR3 loop: CASSEGRGYQPQHF. CDR3 nucleotide sequence: TGTGCCAGCAGTGAAGGCAGGGGATATCAGCCCCAGCATTTT. The J gene is TRBJ1-5, the V gene TRBV2; perhaps TRBD1 as D (6 bases). Per germline, CDR1 SNHLY and CDR2 FYNNEI. Trimming pared 1 base from V and 5 bases from J, leaving 9 bases between. The CDR3 contains 14 residues.

This chain connects TRBV7-8 to TRBJ1-6, with 9 bases matching TRBD1. The V gene's germline CDR1 is SGHVS and CDR2 FQNEAQ. This CDR3 comprises 19 residues. J gave up 3 bases and V 1 base, and 10 bases lay outside the gene matches. This chain's CDR3 is CASSLGGQGNDFYNSPLHF. The CDR3 DNA is TGTGCCAGCAGCTTAGGCGGACAGGGGAACGATTTCTATAATTCACCCCTCCACTTT.

CDR3 protein: CASSSGQGFNEQYF. The CDR3 coding sequence is TGTGCCAGCTCCTCGGGACAGGGGTTCAACGAGCAGTACTTC. The chain recombines TRBV18 with TRBJ2-7; the match to TRBD1 covers 10 bases. V lost 6 bases, J lost 5 bases, and 7 bases stayed unmatched. The CDR3 runs 14 residues. CDR1 KGHSH and CDR2 LQKENI come from the germline V gene.

This rearrangement joins TRBV6-1 to TRBJ2-5, with D maybe TRBD2 (5 bases). V shed 2 bases and J shed 7 bases, with 17 bases lying between them. Germline V gene sequence: CDR1 MNHNS, CDR2 SASEGT. The CDR3 consists of 15 residues. The CDR3 reads CASSEFASRVGTQYF. Here the CDR3 DNA reads TGTGCCAGCAGTGAATTCGCTAGCAGAGTAGGGACCCAGTACTTC.

The chain couples TRBV30 to TRBJ1-3; TRBD1 aligns across 7 bases. This CDR3 has 15 residues. J gave up 0 bases and V 2 bases, and 4 bases lay outside the gene matches. Germline assignment: CDR1 GTSNPN and CDR2 SVGIG (reference sequence). DNA of the CDR3: TGTGCCTGGAGTATTACAGGGGCCTCTGGAAACACCATATATTTT. This translates into CAWSITGASGNTIYF.

The V call is TRBV18, the J call TRBJ2-1, with 11 bases aligning to TRBD2. This CDR3 contains 16 residues. Germline V gives CDR1 KGHSH, CDR2 LQKENI. With 0 bases clipped from V and 8 bases from J, the junction kept 6 bases outside the gene matches. The CDR3 region has the DNA TGTGCCAGCTCACCACCTAGCGGGGGGGCCTGGTATGAGCAGTTCTTC. It yields the protein CASSPPSGGAWYEQFF.

V and J are TRBV5-1 and TRBJ2-7, with no clear D. Looked up from germline, CDR1 is SGHRS and CDR2 is YFSETQ. V was cut by 0 bases and J by 7 bases, with 11 bases left in between. This CDR3 has 13 amino acids. CDR3 sequence: CASSLVGFAEQYF. CDR3 DNA: TGCGCCAGCAGCTTGGTTGGGTTCGCTGAGCAGTACTTC.